Listed here is a single TCR beta chain. Antigen: not known. The sample belongs to a study of T-cell memory formation after mild COVID-19. TCRdb itself ran the 5' RACE reads through MiXCR, one entry per CDR3 protein. Here the sample spans a few hundred thousand distinct CDR3 sequences, approximately 19% being singletons. Study findings and constraints: Contracting clones, day 15 to 85, had balanced CD4/CD8, and later expanders favored CD4+. Shrinking CD4+ clones were chiefly CM and EM; CD8+ ones were chiefly EMRA. A subset of responding clones appeared in pre-infection memory, suggesting cross-reactive memory joined.

Germline lookup yields CDR1 SGHRS and CDR2 YFSETQ. V lost 1 base, J lost 0 bases, and 14 bases lay in between. CDR3 length: 18 residues. This receptor was identified in a young man who had mild COVID-19 (a few samples of this study predate the infection). Cell type and time point are not known. The sample comprised PBMCs or a T cell subset sorted from them (not recorded which). This chain links TRBV5-1 with TRBJ2-6; the D is unclear. CDR3 DNA: TGCGCCAGCAGCTTGATCCGCCTCGCCTTCTCTGGGGCCAACGTCCTGACTTTC. It codes for CASSLIRLAFSGANVLTF.